A selection of T cell receptor beta chains follows, all from one sample in a study of CXCR3-negative and CXCR3-positive naive CD8 T cells. No DNA is given; TCRdb re-called the 5' RACE reads and lists each CDR3 protein once. Recorded for this sample: approximately 59,000 distinct CDR3 sequences. Sequencing was carried out using naive CXCR3+ CD8+ T cells from blood. These receptors were collected from a human donor in good health. Some clones in this sample may be carry-over from other donors' samples. Each CDR3 is given with its conserved first and last residue.

J gene: TRBJ2-1; V gene: TRBV15; CDR3 protein: CATGRGSWNEQFF
J gene: TRBJ2-1; V gene: TRBV6-6; CDR3 protein: CASSYSFNEQFF
J gene: TRBJ2-1; V gene: TRBV28; CDR3 protein: CAILNTTGLGEQFF
J gene: TRBJ2-7; V gene: TRBV4-2; CDR3 protein: CASSQVASGGADEQYF
J gene: TRBJ1-1; V gene: TRBV4-1; CDR3 protein: CASSQQGPDTEAFF
J gene: TRBJ2-1; V gene: TRBV4-3; CDR3 protein: CASSQVVERGTSSYNEQFF
J gene: TRBJ1-5; V gene: TRBV12-5; CDR3 protein: CASGLGNQPQHF
J gene: TRBJ2-3; V gene: TRBV7-9; CDR3 protein: CASSSADTQYF
J gene: TRBJ2-7; V gene: TRBV7-3; CDR3 protein: CASSLDNSGVEQYF
J gene: TRBJ2-3; V gene: TRBV21-1; CDR3 protein: CASSKEWTGKRTDTQYF
J gene: TRBJ1-1; V gene: TRBV12-3/TRBV12-4; CDR3 protein: CASRGQTEAFF
J gene: TRBJ2-7; V gene: TRBV12-2; CDR3 protein: CASRLVDWTGTWEQYF
J gene: TRBJ2-5; V gene: TRBV7-3; CDR3 protein: CASSYRGLAGGPQETQYF
J gene: TRBJ1-5; V gene: TRBV27; CDR3 protein: CASSLPYRDRKHSNQPQHF
J gene: TRBJ2-7; V gene: TRBV5-1; CDR3 protein: CASSLTGFYEQYF
J gene: TRBJ2-1; V gene: TRBV11-2; CDR3 protein: CASMPSGGVSYNEQFF
J gene: TRBJ2-1; V gene: TRBV7-2; CDR3 protein: CASSFPVTAGGEHNEQFF
J gene: TRBJ2-1; V gene: TRBV7-8; CDR3 protein: CASSSPLESSYNEQFF
J gene: TRBJ1-2; V gene: TRBV29-1; CDR3 protein: CSVEVEQGDGYTF
J gene: TRBJ1-5; V gene: TRBV4-3; CDR3 protein: CASSHPPRGFDQPQHF
J gene: TRBJ2-7; V gene: TRBV28; CDR3 protein: CASTLGLAGGYEQYF
J gene: TRBJ1-1; V gene: TRBV7-9; CDR3 protein: CASSSPLGQGLNTEAFF
J gene: TRBJ2-5; V gene: TRBV4-3; CDR3 protein: CASSQGGRGQETQYF
J gene: TRBJ2-1; V gene: TRBV9; CDR3 protein: CASSVVSYNEQFF
J gene: TRBJ2-2; V gene: TRBV2; CDR3 protein: CASTHPGTNTGELFF
J gene: TRBJ2-5; V gene: TRBV5-1; CDR3 protein: CASSLDLDRDYVGETQYF
J gene: TRBJ1-3; V gene: TRBV25-1; CDR3 protein: CASSDGGGTIYF
J gene: TRBJ2-7; V gene: TRBV27; CDR3 protein: CASSLSGKRGPSYEQYF
J gene: TRBJ2-7; V gene: TRBV6-5; CDR3 protein: CASSSFPGPTYEQYF
J gene: TRBJ2-7; V gene: TRBV7-2; CDR3 protein: CASSLVNREISYEQYF
J gene: TRBJ1-2; V gene: TRBV11-3; CDR3 protein: CASSLVGNGGYTF
J gene: TRBJ2-3; V gene: TRBV20-1; CDR3 protein: CSARPREGSTDTQYF
J gene: TRBJ1-2; V gene: TRBV14; CDR3 protein: CASSQYGTHYGYTF
J gene: TRBJ1-1; V gene: TRBV3-1; CDR3 protein: CASSQETNYGQIMNTEAFF
J gene: TRBJ1-1; V gene: TRBV7-9; CDR3 protein: CASSESSGNTEAFF
J gene: TRBJ2-2; V gene: TRBV20-1; CDR3 protein: CSYRVANTGELFF
J gene: TRBJ1-1; V gene: TRBV28; CDR3 protein: CATRDRVNTEAFF
J gene: TRBJ2-3; V gene: TRBV14; CDR3 protein: CASSQAIRPSSDTQYF
J gene: TRBJ2-2; V gene: TRBV15; CDR3 protein: CATSESGTVTGELFF
J gene: TRBJ2-5; V gene: TRBV6-2/TRBV6-3; CDR3 protein: CASTSDDSLYQETQYF
J gene: TRBJ2-1; V gene: TRBV2; CDR3 protein: CASSEAQGARNEQFF
J gene: TRBJ2-3; V gene: TRBV27; CDR3 protein: CASEDTDTQYF
J gene: TRBJ1-2; V gene: TRBV2; CDR3 protein: CASSGGQGRGYGYTF
J gene: TRBJ2-6; V gene: TRBV9; CDR3 protein: CASSVEPTGTITSGANVLTF
J gene: TRBJ2-1; V gene: TRBV7-2; CDR3 protein: CASSSILAWTSGRALGSNEQFF
J gene: TRBJ1-1; V gene: TRBV11-2; CDR3 protein: CASSFSRQPNTEAFF
J gene: TRBJ2-7; V gene: TRBV5-1; CDR3 protein: CASSLGLADSYEQYF
J gene: TRBJ2-1; V gene: TRBV29-1; CDR3 protein: CSDLTEYNEQFF
J gene: TRBJ2-7; V gene: TRBV14; CDR3 protein: CASSQDIGGEQYF
J gene: TRBJ2-3; V gene: TRBV27; CDR3 protein: CASSRPGGATDTQYF
J gene: TRBJ2-3; V gene: TRBV7-9; CDR3 protein: CASSDYTGTQTSTDTQYF
J gene: TRBJ1-5; V gene: TRBV6-2/TRBV6-3; CDR3 protein: CASSETGGVFNQPQHF
J gene: TRBJ2-1; V gene: TRBV7-6; CDR3 protein: CASSLGGDNYEQFF
J gene: TRBJ2-6; V gene: TRBV6-4; CDR3 protein: CASSDSASGANVLTF
J gene: TRBJ2-1; V gene: TRBV7-9; CDR3 protein: CASSLGYYNEQFF